Described below is a single T cell receptor beta chain sequence and its context. The CDR3 has 13 residues. Trimming removed 5 bases at V and 4 bases at J, with 12 bases between. Germline CDR1 SEHNR, CDR2 FQNEAQ (reference sequence). These data are taken from a study of CD8+ T cells in alopecia areata. On the study more broadly: The duration of tofacitinib was 6 to 18 months, with 6 months off drug afterward.

Extracted RNA was reverse transcribed into cDNA, the sequencing template. TCRdb's table, derived via immunoSEQ multiplex PCR, lists solely in-frame clones and lacks some. This sample has some 51,000 clones, with approximately 96% found just once. It was from alopecia areata patients that lesional scalp punch biopsies and peripheral blood were collected. Material: CD8+ T cells sorted from blood, obtained at week 0. The source of this sequence is a human donor with alopecia areata. The V call is TRBV7-9, the J call TRBJ2-7; D is possibly TRBD1 (6 bases). DNA of the CDR3: TGTGCCAGCAGCCTCGGACAGCTTTACGAGCAGTACTTC. It codes for CASSLGQLYEQYF.